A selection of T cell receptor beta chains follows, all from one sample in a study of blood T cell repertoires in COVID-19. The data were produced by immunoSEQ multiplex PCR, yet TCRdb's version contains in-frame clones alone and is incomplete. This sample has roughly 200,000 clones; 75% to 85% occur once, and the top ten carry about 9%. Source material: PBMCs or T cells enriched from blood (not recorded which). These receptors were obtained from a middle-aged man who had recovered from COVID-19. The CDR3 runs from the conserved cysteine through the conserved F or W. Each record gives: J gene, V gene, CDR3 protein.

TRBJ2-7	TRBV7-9	CASSLTAYRGYEQYF
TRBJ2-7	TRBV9	CASSFDGTGITYEQYF
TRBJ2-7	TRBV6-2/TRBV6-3	CASSWEGHLSYEQYF
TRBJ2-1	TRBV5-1	CASSLTRGQGDEQFF
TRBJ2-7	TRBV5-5	CATGRSTYEQYF
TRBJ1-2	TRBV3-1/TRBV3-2	CASSQRTINYGYTF
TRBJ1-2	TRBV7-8	CASSPISGTGGYGYTF
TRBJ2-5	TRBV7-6	CASSLDRRQRYQETQYF
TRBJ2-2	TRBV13	CASSSQGRAGELFF
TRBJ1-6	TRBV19	CASRPGTSYSPLHF
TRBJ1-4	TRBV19	CASMGQLNEKLFF
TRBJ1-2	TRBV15	CASARDTGGYTF
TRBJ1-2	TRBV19	CASTEGPLQGYTF
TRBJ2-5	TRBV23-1	CSGGKVAETQYF
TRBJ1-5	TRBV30	CAWSGTGGGQPQHF
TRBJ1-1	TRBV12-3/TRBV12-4	CASSLTGSTEAFF
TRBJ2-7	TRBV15	CATSRDLQYEQYF
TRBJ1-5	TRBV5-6	CASSSSSLSRVGNQPQHF
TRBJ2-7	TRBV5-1	CASSRQGPYEQYF
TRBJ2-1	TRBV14	CASSLTSNNEQFF
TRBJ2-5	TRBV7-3	CASSPHVAGAGETQYF
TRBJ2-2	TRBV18	CASSPGQRNTGELFF
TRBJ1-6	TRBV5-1	CASSSAGTGSSPLHF
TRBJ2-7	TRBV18	CASSEIAVSPYEQYF
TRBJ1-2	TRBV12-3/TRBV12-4	CASSPQGTYGYTF
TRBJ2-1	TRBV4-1	CASSQASLARDEQFF
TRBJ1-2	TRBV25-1	CASSFTGGANGYTF